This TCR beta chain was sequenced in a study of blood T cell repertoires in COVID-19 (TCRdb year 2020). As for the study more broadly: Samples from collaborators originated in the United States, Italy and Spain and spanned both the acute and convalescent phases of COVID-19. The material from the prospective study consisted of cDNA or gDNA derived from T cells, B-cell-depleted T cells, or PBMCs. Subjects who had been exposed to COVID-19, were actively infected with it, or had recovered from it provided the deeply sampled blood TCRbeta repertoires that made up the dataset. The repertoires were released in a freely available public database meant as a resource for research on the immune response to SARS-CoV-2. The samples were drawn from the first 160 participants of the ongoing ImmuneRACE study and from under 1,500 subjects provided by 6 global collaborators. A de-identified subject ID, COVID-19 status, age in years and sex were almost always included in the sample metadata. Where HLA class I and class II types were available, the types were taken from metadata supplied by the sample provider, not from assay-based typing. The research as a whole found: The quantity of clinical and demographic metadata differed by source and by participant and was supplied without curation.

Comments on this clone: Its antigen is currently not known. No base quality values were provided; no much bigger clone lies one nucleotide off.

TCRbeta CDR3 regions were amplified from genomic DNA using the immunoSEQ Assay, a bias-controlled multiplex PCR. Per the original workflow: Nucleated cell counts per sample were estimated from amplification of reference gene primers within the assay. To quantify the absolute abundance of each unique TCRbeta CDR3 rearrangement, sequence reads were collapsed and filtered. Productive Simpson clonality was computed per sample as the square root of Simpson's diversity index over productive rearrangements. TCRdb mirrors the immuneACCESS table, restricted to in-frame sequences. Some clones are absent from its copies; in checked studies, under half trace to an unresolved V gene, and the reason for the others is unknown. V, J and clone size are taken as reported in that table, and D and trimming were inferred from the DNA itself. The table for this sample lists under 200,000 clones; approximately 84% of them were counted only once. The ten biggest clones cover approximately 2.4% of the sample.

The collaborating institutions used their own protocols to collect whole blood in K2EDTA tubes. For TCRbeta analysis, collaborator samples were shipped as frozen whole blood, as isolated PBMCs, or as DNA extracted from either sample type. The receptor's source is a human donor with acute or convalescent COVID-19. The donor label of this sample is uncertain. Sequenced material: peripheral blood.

The DNA sequence follows: TGTGCCTGGGCCCCAGAGGATGGCTATGGCTACACCTTC. This yields the protein CAWAPEDGYGYTF. The rearrangement joined TRBV30 to TRBJ1-2; no D gene call is confident. Trimming takes 5 bases from V and 4 bases from J, and the germline ends sit 14 bases apart. The CDR1 and CDR2 encoded by the germline V gene (reference sequence) are GTSNPN and SVGIG. The CDR3, from cysteine to phenylalanine, totals 13 residues. Only the CDR3 region is kept as DNA, spanning 39 bases read in frame from base 1.